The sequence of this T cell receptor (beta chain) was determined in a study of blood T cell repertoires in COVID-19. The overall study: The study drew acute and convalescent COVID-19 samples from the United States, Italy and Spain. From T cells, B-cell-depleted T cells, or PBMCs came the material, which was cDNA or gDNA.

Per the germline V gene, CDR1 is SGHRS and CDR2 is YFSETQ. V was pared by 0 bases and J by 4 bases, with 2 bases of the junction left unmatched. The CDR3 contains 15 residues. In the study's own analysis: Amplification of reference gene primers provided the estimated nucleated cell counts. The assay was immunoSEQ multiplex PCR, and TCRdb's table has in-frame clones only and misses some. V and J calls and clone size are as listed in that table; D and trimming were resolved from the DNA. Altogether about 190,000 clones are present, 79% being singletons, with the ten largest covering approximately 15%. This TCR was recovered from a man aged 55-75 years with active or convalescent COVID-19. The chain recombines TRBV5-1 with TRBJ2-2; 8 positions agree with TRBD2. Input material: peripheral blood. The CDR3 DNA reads TGCGCCAGCAGCTTGGCGGGAGGGGGCACCGGGGAGCTGTTTTTT. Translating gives CASSLAGGGTGELFF.